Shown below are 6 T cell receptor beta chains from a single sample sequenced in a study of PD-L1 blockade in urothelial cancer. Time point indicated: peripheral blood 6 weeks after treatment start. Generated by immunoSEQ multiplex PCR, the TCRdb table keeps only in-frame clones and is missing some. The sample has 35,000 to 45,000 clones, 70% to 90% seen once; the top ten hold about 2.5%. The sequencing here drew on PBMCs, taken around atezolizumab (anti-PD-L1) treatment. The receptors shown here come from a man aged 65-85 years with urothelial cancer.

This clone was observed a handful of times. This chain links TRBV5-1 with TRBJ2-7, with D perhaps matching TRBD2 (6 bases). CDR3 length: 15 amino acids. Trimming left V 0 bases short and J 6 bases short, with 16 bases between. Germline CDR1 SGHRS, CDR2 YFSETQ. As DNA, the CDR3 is TGCGCCAGCAGCTTGGAGTTGCGGGATGTAAGCGAGCAGTACTTC. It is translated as CASSLELRDVSEQYF.

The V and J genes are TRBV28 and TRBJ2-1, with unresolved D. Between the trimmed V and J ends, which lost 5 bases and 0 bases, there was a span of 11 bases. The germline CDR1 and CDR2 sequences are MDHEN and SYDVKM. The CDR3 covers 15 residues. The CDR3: CASSPPFSSYNEQFF. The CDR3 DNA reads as TGTGCCAGCAGTCCCCCCTTTAGCTCCTACAATGAGCAGTTCTTC.

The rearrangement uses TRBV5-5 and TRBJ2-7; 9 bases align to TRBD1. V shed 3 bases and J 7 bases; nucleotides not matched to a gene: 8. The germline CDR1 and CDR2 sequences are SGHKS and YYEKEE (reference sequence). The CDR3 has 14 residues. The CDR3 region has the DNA TGTGCCAGCAGCTCCCACACAGGGGGCGGAGAGCAGTACTTC. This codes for CASSSHTGGGEQYF.

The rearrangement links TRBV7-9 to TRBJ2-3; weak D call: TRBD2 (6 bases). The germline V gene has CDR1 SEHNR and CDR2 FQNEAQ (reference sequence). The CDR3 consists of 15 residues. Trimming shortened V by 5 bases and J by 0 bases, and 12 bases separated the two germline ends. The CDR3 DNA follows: TGTGCCAGCAGCCCGGGACTGTCTAGCACAGATACGCAGTATTTT. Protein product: CASSPGLSSTDTQYF.

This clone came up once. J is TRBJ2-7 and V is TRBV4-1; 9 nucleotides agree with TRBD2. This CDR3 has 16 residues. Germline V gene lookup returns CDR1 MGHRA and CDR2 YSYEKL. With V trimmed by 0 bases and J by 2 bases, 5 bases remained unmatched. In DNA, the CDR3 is TGCGCCAGCAGCCAAGATATCAGCGGGAGGACCTACGAGCAGTACTTC. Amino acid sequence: CASSQDISGRTYEQYF.

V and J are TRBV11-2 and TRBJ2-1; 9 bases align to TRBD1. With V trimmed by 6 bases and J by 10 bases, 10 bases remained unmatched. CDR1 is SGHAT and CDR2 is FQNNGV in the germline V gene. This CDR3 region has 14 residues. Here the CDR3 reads CASSSSTGGREQFF. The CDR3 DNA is TGTGCCAGCAGTTCATCTACAGGGGGCCGAGAGCAGTTCTTC.